The T cell receptor (beta chain) under discussion was sequenced for a study of cytomegalovirus exposure and HLA in healthy donors. Regarding the study as a whole: The authors later linked a missense DCLRE1C variant to TCR beta V- and J-gene trimming.

Those who donated were healthy bone marrow donors. PCR amplification relied on 60 Vbeta primers (plus 13 Jbeta primers). Here immunoSEQ multiplex PCR was the method, and the copy in TCRdb shows in-frame clones only, minus some. The sample consists of 85,000 to 100,000 clones, about 85% of them appearing once. CDR1 is LGHNT and CDR2 is FRNRAP in the germline V gene. The CDR3 sequence is 15 residues long. V lost 1 base and J lost 2, with 9 bases in between. To note about this clone: Its antigen remains unidentified.

This clonotype originated in a female donor in good health and CMV-seropositive. The sample was PBMCs. The chain carries TRBV12-5 and TRBJ1-3; the D gene is possibly TRBD1 (5 bases). The CDR3 loop is CASGLGGDPGNTIYF. In nucleotides, the CDR3 is TGTGCTAGTGGTTTGGGGGGGGACCCTGGAAACACCATATATTTT.